A selection of T cell receptor beta chains follows, all from one sample in a study of response to subunit inactivated influenza vaccine. In TCRdb, the RT-PCR reads were re-called with MiXCR into one record per CDR3 protein. The table shows more than 550,000 distinct CDR3 sequences, with about 11% occurring only once. This same sample was also part of a study on T cells expressing NK-cell markers.

The sample in question was PBMCs from blood, obtained on the day of vaccination. The receptors were gathered from a man between 45 and 60 years old who received an inactivated influenza vaccine. The CDR3 runs from the conserved cysteine through the conserved F or W. Fields, in order: J gene, D gene, V gene, clone size, CDR3 DNA, CDR3 protein. A D gene is named only where the DNA matches it firmly. The size of a clone is reported for some rows only, either as once, few or many, or as a class for expanded clones.

TRBJ2-5 | . | TRBV3-1 | few | TGTGCCAGCCGAAGGGAAACCGGGAGCCAGTACTTC | CASRRETGSQYF
TRBJ2-7 | . | TRBV28 | . | TGTGCCAGCCGTTTACCAGGGAACTCCTACGAGCAGTACTTC | CASRLPGNSYEQYF
TRBJ2-3 | TRBD2 | TRBV28 | . | TGTGCCAGCAGCCTGACTAGCGCTAGCACAGATACGCAGTATTTT | CASSLTSASTDTQYF
TRBJ1-2 | TRBD1 | TRBV7-2 | few | TGTGCCAGCAGCGGAACAGGGGCCAACTATGGCTACACCTTC | CASSGTGANYGYTF
TRBJ2-7 | . | TRBV20-1 | . | TGCAGTGCTGTAGCAACAGGAAGGGGGGCCTACGAGCAGTACTTC | CSAVATGRGAYEQYF
TRBJ2-1 | . | TRBV11-2 | many | TGTGCCAGCAGCTTATTTCTTGGGGGTGGCACTTTGGATGAGCAGTTCTTC | CASSLFLGGGTLDEQFF
TRBJ2-1 | TRBD2 | TRBV27 | many | TGTGCCAGCAGTTCCAGCGGGGTGACCTCCTACAATGAGCAGTTCTTC | CASSSSGVTSYNEQFF
TRBJ2-7 | . | TRBV11-2 | many | TGTGCCAGCAGCTTAACCCAGGGACGGTACGAGCAGTACTTC | CASSLTQGRYEQYF
TRBJ2-1 | TRBD1 | TRBV2 | . | TGTGCCAGCAGCAGGACAGGGATCAAGGAGCAGTTCTTC | CASSRTGIKEQFF
TRBJ2-5 | . | TRBV6-5 | . | . | CASSSRKDSVWERGTQYF
TRBJ2-1 | . | TRBV6-5 | . | TGTGCCAGCAGTTACGGGAGGAGAAGCTCCTACAATGAGCAGTTCTTC | CASSYGRRSSYNEQFF
TRBJ1-5 | . | TRBV20-1 | . | TGCAGTGCTATGTGGCTGGAGGAGCAGCCCCAGCATTTT | CSAMWLEEQPQHF
TRBJ1-2 | . | TRBV29-1 | few | TGCAGCGCCGGAGACGCACCGGATGGCTACACCTTC | CSAGDAPDGYTF
TRBJ1-2 | . | TRBV5-1 | . | TGCGCCAGCAGCTTGCTCCGAGATGGCTACACCTTC | CASSLLRDGYTF
TRBJ2-1 | TRBD2 | TRBV29-1 | . | TGCAGCGTTGAACTAGCGGGAGGGCCGCGATACAATGAGCAGTTCTTC | CSVELAGGPRYNEQFF
TRBJ2-7 | . | TRBV28 | few | TGTGCCAGCAGTTTTCTCACTGGTGGGCACTACGAGCAGTACTTC | CASSFLTGGHYEQYF
TRBJ1-1 | . | TRBV27 | few | TGTGCCAGCAGTTTATCGAGGATTTCTGAAGCTTTCTTT | CASSLSRISEAFF
TRBJ1-1 | TRBD1 | TRBV11-2 | many | TGTGCCAGCACCAAGGCGGGACAGGGGGTTCCTGAACCCATTCTCTCTGAAGCTTTCTTT | CASTKAGQGVPEPILSEAFF
TRBJ2-5 | . | TRBV12-3/TRBV12-4 | . | TGTGCCAGCAGTTTAAACACACAAGAGACCCAGTACTTC | CASSLNTQETQYF
TRBJ2-1 | TRBD2 | TRBV3-1 | . | TGTGCCAGCAGCCAAGAGTTAGCGGGGGGCAATGAGCAGTTCTTC | CASSQELAGGNEQFF
TRBJ1-6 | . | TRBV12-3/TRBV12-4 | . | TGTGCCAGCAGTTTGGGCAGGGGTGAATCACCCCTCCACTTT | CASSLGRGESPLHF
TRBJ2-1 | . | TRBV4-3 | many | TGCGCCAGCAGCCAGGGGGCAACGCGCAATGAGCAGTTCTTC | CASSQGATRNEQFF